This T cell receptor (beta chain) appears in the sequencing data of a study of control samples from healthy donors and cancer patients. The V gene lost 1 base and the J gene lost 7 bases, with 13 bases spanning the gap. CDR1 LGHDT and CDR2 YNNKEL come from the germline V gene (reference sequence). The CDR3 totals 14 residues. Produced via immunoSEQ multiplex PCR; TCRdb's table is partial and in-frame only. The table lists roughly 170,000 clones, 75% to 95% of them singletons, with approximately 2% in the top ten. This clone was found once. This chain connects TRBV3-1 (or the pseudogene TRBV3-2) to TRBJ1-2; D gene unclear. Material for sequencing was blood. This TCR derives from a woman in her thirties or forties in good health. CDR3 residues: CASSQGATRFGYTF. Written as DNA, the CDR3 is TGTGCCAGCAGCCAAGGAGCCACCCGCTTTGGCTACACCTTC.